Reported below is one T cell receptor beta chain. Its antigen is not identified. The data belong to a study of cytomegalovirus exposure and HLA in healthy donors. TCRdb's table, derived via immunoSEQ multiplex PCR, lists solely in-frame clones and lacks some. This repertoire shows some 120,000 clones, under 90% found once; its top ten account for 2% to 2.5%. Study-wide results and caveats: A later analysis found first-cohort TCR clusters tended to co-occur in the 100 to 150 validation repertoires. There were three CMV-associated chains whose specificity for CMV antigens was confirmed in vitro.

The receptor's source is a woman aged 30 to 39 in good health and CMV-seronegative. Sequenced sample: PBMCs.

The DNA of the CDR3 is TGCGCCAGCAGCCAAGCCCCATCCTACGAGCAGTACTTC. Translation: CASSQAPSYEQYF. The chain links TRBV4-3 to TRBJ2-7, with D unresolved. The V and J ends lost 1 base and 1 base respectively, with 5 bases between them. The CDR3 has 13 residues. Germline V CDR1 and CDR2: LGHNA, YSLEER.